This TCR beta chain was sequenced for a study of T cells in Graves' hyperthyroidism and ophthalmopathy. This clonotype was detected a few times. The CDR3 sequence is 15 residues long. Trimming removed 2 bases at V and 10 bases at J, with 15 bases between. Per germline, CDR1 MNHEY and CDR2 SMNVEV (reference sequence). TCR beta CDR3 regions were amplified from RNA. First-round RT-PCR of the TCR CDR3 relied on the HTBI primer set. TCRdb reprocessed the multiplex PCR reads via MiXCR and lists one record per CDR3 protein. The repertoire includes roughly 400,000 distinct CDR3 sequences, about 14% of them detected once, and around 27% sits in the top ten. Active moderate-to-severe ophthalmopathy, Clinical Activity Score at least 3, NOSPECS at least 4, under 3 months' duration. Each diagnosis drew on symptoms, thyroxine, TRAb, thyroid ultrasound and orbital computed tomography findings.

Sequenced material: blood. This sequence was found in a man aged 50-60 years with Graves' ophthalmopathy. V and J are TRBV27 and TRBJ1-6, with D possibly matching TRBD1 (5 bases). This CDR3 is CASSLLGDGLSPLHF. Here the CDR3 DNA reads TGTGCCAGCAGTTTACTTGGGGACGGGTTATCACCCCTCCACTTT.